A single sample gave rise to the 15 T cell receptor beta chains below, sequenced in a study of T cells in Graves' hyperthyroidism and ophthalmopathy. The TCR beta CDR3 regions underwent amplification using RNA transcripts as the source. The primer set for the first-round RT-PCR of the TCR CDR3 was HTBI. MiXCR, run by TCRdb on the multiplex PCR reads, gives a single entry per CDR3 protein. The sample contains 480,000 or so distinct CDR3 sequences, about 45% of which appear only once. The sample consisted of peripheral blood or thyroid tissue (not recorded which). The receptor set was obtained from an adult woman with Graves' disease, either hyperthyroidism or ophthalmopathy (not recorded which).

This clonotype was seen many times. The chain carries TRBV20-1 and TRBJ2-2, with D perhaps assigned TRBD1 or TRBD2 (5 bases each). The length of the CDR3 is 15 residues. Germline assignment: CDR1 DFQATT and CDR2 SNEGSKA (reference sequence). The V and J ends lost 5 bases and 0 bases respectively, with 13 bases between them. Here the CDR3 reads CSAEGLAPNTGELFF. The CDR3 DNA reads TGCAGTGCTGAGGGGCTAGCTCCGAACACCGGGGAGCTGTTTTTT.

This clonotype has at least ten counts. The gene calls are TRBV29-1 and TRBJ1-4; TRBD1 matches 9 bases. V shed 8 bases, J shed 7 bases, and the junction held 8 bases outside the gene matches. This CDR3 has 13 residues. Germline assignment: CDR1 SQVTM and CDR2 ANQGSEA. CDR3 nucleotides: TGCAGCATAACAGGGGGCTTTGGTGAAAAACTGTTTTTT. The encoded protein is CSITGGFGEKLFF.

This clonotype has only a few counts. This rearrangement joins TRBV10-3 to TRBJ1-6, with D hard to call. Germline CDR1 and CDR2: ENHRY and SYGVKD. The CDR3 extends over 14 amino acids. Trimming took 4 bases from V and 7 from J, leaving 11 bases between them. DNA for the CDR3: TGTGCCATCAGTGGCCGCCCGGACAATTCACCCCTCCACTTT. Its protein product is CAISGRPDNSPLHF.

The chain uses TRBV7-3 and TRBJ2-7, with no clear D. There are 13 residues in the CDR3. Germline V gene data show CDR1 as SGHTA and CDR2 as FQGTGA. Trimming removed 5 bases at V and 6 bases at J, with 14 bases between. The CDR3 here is CASSPHPPSEQYF. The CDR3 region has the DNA TGTGCCAGCAGCCCCCATCCACCCTCCGAGCAGTACTTC.

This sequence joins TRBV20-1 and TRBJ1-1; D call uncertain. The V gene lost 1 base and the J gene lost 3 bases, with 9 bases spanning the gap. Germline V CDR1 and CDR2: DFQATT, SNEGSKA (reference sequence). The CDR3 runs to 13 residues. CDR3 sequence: CSARVLADTEAFF. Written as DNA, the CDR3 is TGCAGTGCTAGAGTGTTGGCTGACACTGAAGCTTTCTTT.

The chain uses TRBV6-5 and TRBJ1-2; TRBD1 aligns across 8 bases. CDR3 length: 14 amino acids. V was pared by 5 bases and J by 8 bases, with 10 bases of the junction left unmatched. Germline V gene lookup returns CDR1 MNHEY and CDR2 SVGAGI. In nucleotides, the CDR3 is TGTGCCAGCAGTGAATCGGACAGGGTGGGCGGCTACACCTTC. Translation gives CASSESDRVGGYTF.

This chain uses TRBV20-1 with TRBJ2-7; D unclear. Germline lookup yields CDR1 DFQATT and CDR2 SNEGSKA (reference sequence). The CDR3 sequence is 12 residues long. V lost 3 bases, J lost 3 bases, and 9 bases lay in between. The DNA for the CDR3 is TGCAGTGCTAGTGACCATAACTACGAGCAGTACTTC. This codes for CSASDHNYEQYF.

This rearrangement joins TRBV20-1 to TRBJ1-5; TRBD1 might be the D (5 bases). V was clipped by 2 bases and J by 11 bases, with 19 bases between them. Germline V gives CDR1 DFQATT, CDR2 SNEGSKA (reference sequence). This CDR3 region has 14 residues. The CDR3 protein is CSARTGTPRETQHF. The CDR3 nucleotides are TGCAGTGCTAGAACCGGGACCCCTCGGGAGACCCAGCATTTT.

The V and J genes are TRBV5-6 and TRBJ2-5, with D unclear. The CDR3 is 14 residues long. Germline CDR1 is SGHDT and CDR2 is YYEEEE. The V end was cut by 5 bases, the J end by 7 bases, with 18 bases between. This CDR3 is CASSFSDAPGTQYF. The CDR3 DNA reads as TGTGCCAGCAGTTTTTCCGATGCTCCAGGGACCCAGTACTTC.

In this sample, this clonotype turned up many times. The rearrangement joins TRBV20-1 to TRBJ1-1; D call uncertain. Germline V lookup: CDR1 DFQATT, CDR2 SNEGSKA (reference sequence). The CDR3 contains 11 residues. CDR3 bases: TGCAGGACTATTGGGAGGACTGAAGCTTTCTTT. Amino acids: CRTIGRTEAFF.

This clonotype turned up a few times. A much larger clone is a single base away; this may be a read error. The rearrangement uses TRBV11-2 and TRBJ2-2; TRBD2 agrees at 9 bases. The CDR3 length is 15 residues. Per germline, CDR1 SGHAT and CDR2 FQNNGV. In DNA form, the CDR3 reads TGTGCCGGCAGGACTAGCGTGTCGAACACCGGGGAGCTGTTTTTT. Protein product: CAGRTSVSNTGELFF.

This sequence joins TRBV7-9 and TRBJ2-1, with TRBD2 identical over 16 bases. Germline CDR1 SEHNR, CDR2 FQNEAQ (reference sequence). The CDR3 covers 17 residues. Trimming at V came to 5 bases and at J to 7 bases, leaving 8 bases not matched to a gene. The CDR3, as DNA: TGTGCCAGCAGCCTTGGGACTAGCGGGAGGGCACGGAATGAGCAGTTCTTC. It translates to CASSLGTSGRARNEQFF.

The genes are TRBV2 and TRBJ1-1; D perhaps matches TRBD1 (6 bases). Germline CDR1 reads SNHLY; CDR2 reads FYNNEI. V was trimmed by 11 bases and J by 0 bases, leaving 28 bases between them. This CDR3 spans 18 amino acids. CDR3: CAWSVRGVWGAVNTEAFF. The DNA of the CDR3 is TGTGCCTGGAGTGTACGGGGGGTTTGGGGGGCCGTGAACACTGAAGCTTTCTTT.

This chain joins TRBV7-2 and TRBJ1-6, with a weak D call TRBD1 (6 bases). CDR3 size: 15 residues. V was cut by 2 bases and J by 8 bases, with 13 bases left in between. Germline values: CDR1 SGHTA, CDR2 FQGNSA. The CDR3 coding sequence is TGTGCCAGCAGCTTAATGGGGGCGGCCGATTCACCCCTCCACTTT. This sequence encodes CASSLMGAADSPLHF.

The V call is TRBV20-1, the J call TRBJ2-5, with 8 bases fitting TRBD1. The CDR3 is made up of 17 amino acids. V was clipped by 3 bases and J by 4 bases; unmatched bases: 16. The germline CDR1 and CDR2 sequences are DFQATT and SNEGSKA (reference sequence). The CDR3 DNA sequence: TGCAGTGCTAGTCTTCCCGGGGCAGGGGGCGGTGGAGAGACCCAGTACTTC. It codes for CSASLPGAGGGGETQYF.